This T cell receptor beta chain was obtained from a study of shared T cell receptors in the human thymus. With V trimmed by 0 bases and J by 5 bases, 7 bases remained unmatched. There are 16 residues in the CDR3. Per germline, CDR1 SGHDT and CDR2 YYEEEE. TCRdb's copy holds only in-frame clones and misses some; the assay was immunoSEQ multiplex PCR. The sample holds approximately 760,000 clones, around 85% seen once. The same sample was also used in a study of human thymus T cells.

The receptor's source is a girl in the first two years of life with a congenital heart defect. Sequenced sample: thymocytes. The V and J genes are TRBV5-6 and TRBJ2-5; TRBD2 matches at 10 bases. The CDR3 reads CASSLVSAGGKETQYF. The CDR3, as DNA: TGTGCCAGCAGCTTGGTATCAGCGGGGGGGAAGGAGACCCAGTACTTC.